Listed below are T cell receptor beta chains from one sample, sequenced in a study of blood T cell repertoires in COVID-19. Profiling relied on immunoSEQ multiplex PCR, and the TCRdb table lists in-frame clones only, not all of them. The table shows around 140,000 clones, with over 70% occurring only once. The sequenced sample consisted of peripheral blood. The receptor source for this set is an older woman with acute or convalescent COVID-19. Both conserved end residues are part of each CDR3. Fields, in order: V gene, J gene, clone size, CDR3 protein. Expanded clones get a size class; other rows say once, few or many, or leave the size out.

>TRBV28|TRBJ2-7|once
CASSAVIGGSEQYF
>TRBV5-1|TRBJ2-7|-
CASSLDREDYEQYF
>TRBV27|TRBJ2-7|-
CASRDLAGDPLVEQYF
>TRBV2|TRBJ1-2|-
CASSDWQVYGYTF
>TRBV15|TRBJ1-2|few
CATRGSGAVRNYGYTF
>TRBV7-9|TRBJ2-1|once
CASSLLAGLNNEQFF
>TRBV11-2|TRBJ1-2|-
CASSSGKNYGYTF
>TRBV29-1|TRBJ2-7|-
CSVRDLYYEQYF
>TRBV6-5|TRBJ2-1|-
CASRTGTGGVKFF
>TRBV28|TRBJ2-1|-
CASSRQDRGRYNEQFF
>TRBV12-3/TRBV12-4|TRBJ2-7|-
CASSSQATYEQYF
>TRBV6-5|TRBJ1-5|-
CASSYSGSGPQHF
>TRBV30|TRBJ1-2|few
CAWRGQVGGYTF
>TRBV6-1|TRBJ1-5|-
CASTTGQGGNQPQHF
>TRBV7-6|TRBJ2-1|-
CASSLGGRGQNEQFF
>TRBV2|TRBJ2-5|-
CASGVFRVETQYF
>TRBV6-5|TRBJ1-1|-
CASSLQGKNAEAFF
>TRBV3-1/TRBV3-2|TRBJ1-5|once
CASSQRWTGGFPQHF
>TRBV19|TRBJ1-5|-
CASRHPGGDQPQHF
>TRBV5-6|TRBJ2-3|-
CASSQEIGSGRRGDTQYF
>TRBV28|TRBJ1-1|-
CASSLGQGAFF
>TRBV27|TRBJ1-2|-
CASSPYLTGTFHGYTF
>TRBV6-4|TRBJ2-5|few
CASSDSPGNQETQYF
>TRBV5-1|TRBJ2-2|-
CASSLVLVASGRARRELFF
>TRBV10-1|TRBJ2-3|-
CASSESRQVSDTQYF
>TRBV5-6|TRBJ2-7|-
CASSLPIQGEDEQYF
>TRBV6-1|TRBJ2-7|-
CASSEKRTNEQYF
>TRBV28|TRBJ1-6|-
CASSLYSGTNNSPLHF
>TRBV7-9|TRBJ2-3|-
CASSQTGVSYTDTQYF
>TRBV12-3/TRBV12-4|TRBJ1-3|-
CASSFYGNTIYF
>TRBV6-5|TRBJ1-2|few
CASRPQGANYGYTF
>TRBV7-5|TRBJ2-4|-
CVRSSGTAKLLAKNIQYF
>TRBV28|TRBJ1-2|once
CASSPGDRLYGYTF
>TRBV27|TRBJ1-1|-
CASSPGRGSTTEAFF
>TRBV24-1|TRBJ2-5|-
CATSDPSRETQYF
>TRBV27|TRBJ1-6|-
CASSWTASSYNSPLHF
>TRBV7-8|TRBJ2-1|-
CASSFAAPTNPYNEQFF
>TRBV5-8|TRBJ1-5|-
CASSLGQGRNQPQHF
>TRBV4-1|TRBJ1-2|-
CASSQVGTANGYTF
>TRBV7-8|TRBJ2-2|-
CASSSYTGELFF
>TRBV5-4|TRBJ1-1|-
CASSQGQNTEAFF
>TRBV27|TRBJ2-7|-
CASSYLGQGAYEQYF
>TRBV27|TRBJ2-5|-
CASSPGLWQETQYF